The 8 T cell receptor beta chains in this list originate from one sample, sequenced in a study of T cell responses to AZD1222 COVID-19 vaccine (dated by TCRdb to the early 2020s). What this sample's time point label stands for: about 28 days (+/-7) after the second vaccine dose. Library method: the immunoSEQ multiplex PCR assay. TCRdb stores this immuneACCESS table with in-frame sequences only. Part of the clones is absent; in the studies checked, under half of the shortfall reflects unresolved V genes, and no reason is known for the rest. Across this sample there are tens of thousands of clones, with about 88% seen only once. About a tenth of the sample is in the top ten clones. The material was peripheral blood, obtained 28 days after the second AZD1222 dose. All receptors come from an adult who received the AZD1222 COVID-19 vaccine.

The V call is TRBV7-3, the J call TRBJ1-2; 9 bases fit TRBD1. J was trimmed by 8 bases and V by 5 bases; bases with no gene match: 18. The CDR3 extends over 17 amino acids. In germline, CDR1 is SGHTA, CDR2 FQGTGA. CDR3 sequence: CASSPGGNRGRSEGYTF. CDR3 DNA: TGTGCCAGCAGCCCAGGGGGCAACAGGGGGCGGTCGGAGGGCTACACCTTC.

The chain links TRBV2 to TRBJ1-2, with a possible D match to TRBD1 (6 bases). The CDR3 is 15 amino acids. Per the germline V gene, CDR1 is SNHLY and CDR2 is FYNNEI. V was clipped by 3 bases and J by 0 bases, with 11 bases between them. The CDR3 DNA is TGTGCCAGCAGTGAGGGGGGGGCCGCTAACTATGGCTACACCTTC. It encodes CASSEGGAANYGYTF.

V usage is TRBV9 and J usage is TRBJ2-1; 8 bases agree with TRBD2. CDR3 length: 13 residues. J lost 6 bases, V lost 4 bases, and 3 bases had no gene match. Germline loops: CDR1 SGDLS, CDR2 YYNGEE. CDR3 protein: CASSPGRGNEQFF. The CDR3 DNA reads as TGTGCCAGCAGCCCCGGGAGGGGCAATGAGCAGTTCTTC. The whole variable domain, filled in from reference TRBV9 and TRBJ2-1, reads DSGVTQTPKHLITATGQRVTLRCSPRSGDLSVYWYQQSLDQGLQFLIQYYNGEERAKGNILERFSAQQFPDLHSELNLSSLELGDSALYFCASSPGRGNEQFFGPGTRLTVL.

This clone was seen just once. The chain carries TRBV4-2 and TRBJ2-1; no definite D call. Per germline, CDR1 LGHNA and CDR2 YNFKEQ. This CDR3 has 17 amino acids. V was clipped by 1 base and J by 0 bases, with 13 bases between them. The CDR3 loop is CASSQGWAASSYNEQFF. CDR3 bases: TGTGCCAGCAGCCAAGGCTGGGCAGCAAGCTCCTACAATGAGCAGTTCTTC.

CDR3 protein: CASRDRGKYEQFF. The CDR3 DNA reads TGTGCCAGCCGGGACAGGGGAAAATATGAGCAGTTCTTC. The rearrangement joins TRBV28 to TRBJ2-1; 10 bases match TRBD1. Germline V gene lookup returns CDR1 MDHEN and CDR2 SYDVKM. The CDR3 spans 13 residues. J lost 8 bases, V lost 8 bases, and 6 bases had no gene match.

The gene calls are TRBV7-2 and TRBJ1-2; D uncertain. CDR1 and CDR2 (germline): SGHTA, FQGNSA. Trimming took off 0 bases at V and 8 bases at J, with 10 bases between the two ends. The CDR3 sequence is 13 residues long. The CDR3: CASSLAGGEGYTF. In DNA, the CDR3 is TGTGCCAGCAGCTTAGCGGGCGGGGAGGGCTACACCTTC.

As for this clone: Within the sample, other DNA sequences also encode this same CDR3. The J gene is TRBJ2-7, the V gene TRBV9, with D possibly TRBD2 on 6 matching bases. CDR3 length: 16 residues. V dropped 0 bases and J dropped 2 bases, with 15 bases sitting between them. Germline-derived CDR1 and CDR2 are SGDLS and YYNGEE. CDR3: CASSVGGRGAPYEQYF. In nucleotides, the CDR3 is TGTGCCAGCAGCGTAGGGGGCCGCGGGGCCCCCTACGAGCAGTACTTC.

The chain has TRBV6-5 and TRBJ1-1; 10 bases fit TRBD1. The CDR3 totals 15 residues. Trimming at V came to 5 bases and at J to 5 bases, leaving 8 bases not matched to a gene. Germline V gene lookup returns CDR1 MNHEY and CDR2 SVGAGI. The CDR3 DNA is TGTGCCAGCAGTCCTACGCGGACAGGGGGGACTGAAGCTTTCTTT. Protein sequence: CASSPTRTGGTEAFF.